This note documents a single TCR beta chain sequence. The sample is drawn from a study of blood T cell repertoires in COVID-19. The data were produced by immunoSEQ multiplex PCR, yet TCRdb's version contains in-frame clones alone and is incomplete. The sample lists fewer than 350,000 clones, 70% to 90% occurring once. Germline V gives CDR1 SGHTA, CDR2 FQGNSA. The germline V and J ends were trimmed by 4 bases and 0 bases, with 15 bases remaining between them. The CDR3 spans 17 residues. The sequenced sample was peripheral blood. This chain links TRBV7-2 with TRBJ2-2; TRBD2 might be the D (7 bases). This sequence originates from a woman between 70 and 85 years old with COVID-19, enrolled during active disease. The CDR3 reads CASSSQRGGPNTGELFF. The CDR3 bases are TGTGCCAGCAGCTCCCAGCGCGGGGGCCCGAACACCGGGGAGCTGTTTTTT.